This T cell receptor beta chain was documented in a study of T cells after yellow fever vaccination. Regarding the study as a whole: The booster saw the reappearance of most primary-vaccination clones (nearly 98% CD4, almost 90% CD8). Though weaker, the secondary response peaked faster, on day 5 versus 15. Clonotypes shared by both compartments, CD4 and CD8, made up a small share.

This clonotype was counted ten times or more. The antigen remains unidentified. V was pared by 0 bases and J by 3 bases, with 0 bases between. Germline V gene data show CDR1 as SGHTA and CDR2 as FQGNSA. CDR3 length: 13 residues. TCR cDNA was made by 5'RACE template switching, adding a universal primer site and UMIs. MiXCR was run by TCRdb on the 5' RACE reads, yielding one entry per CDR3 protein. The data hold around 260,000 distinct CDR3 sequences, with approximately 5.2% observed a single time. Specimen: CD4+ T cells sorted from PBMCs, collected on the day of the yellow fever booster vaccination. The sequence came from a man younger than 35 who received the YFV17D yellow fever vaccine. The chain recombines TRBV7-2 with TRBJ2-6; D is ambiguous. The CDR3 nucleotides read TGTGCCAGCAGCTTAGCTGGGGCCAACGTCCTGACTTTC. Protein sequence: CASSLAGANVLTF.